This note documents a single T cell receptor beta chain sequence. Recovered status in Cohort 3 required two negative PCRs, clearance, or symptom resolution. The data originate from a study of blood T cell repertoires in COVID-19. The overall study: Samples taken during acute and convalescent COVID-19 were collected in the United States, Italy and Spain. PBMCs, B-cell-depleted T cells, or T cells were the source of the cDNA or gDNA that made up the material.

The CDR3 length is 16 residues. Germline-derived CDR1 and CDR2 are SEHNR and FQNEAQ (reference sequence). With V trimmed by 5 bases and J by 2 bases, 11 bases remained unmatched. Data came from immunoSEQ multiplex PCR; TCRdb stores just in-frame clones and leaves some out. The table lists more than 400,000 clones, roughly 88% of them singletons. The gene calls are TRBV7-9 and TRBJ2-5; 7 positions agree with TRBD2. Sequenced input: PBMCs or T cells enriched from blood (not recorded which). This clonotype was obtained from a man aged 18-30 years who had recovered from COVID-19. This CDR3 reads CASSPLGGEGQETQYF. The CDR3 DNA follows: TGTGCCAGCAGCCCTCTGGGGGGGGAGGGTCAAGAGACCCAGTACTTC.